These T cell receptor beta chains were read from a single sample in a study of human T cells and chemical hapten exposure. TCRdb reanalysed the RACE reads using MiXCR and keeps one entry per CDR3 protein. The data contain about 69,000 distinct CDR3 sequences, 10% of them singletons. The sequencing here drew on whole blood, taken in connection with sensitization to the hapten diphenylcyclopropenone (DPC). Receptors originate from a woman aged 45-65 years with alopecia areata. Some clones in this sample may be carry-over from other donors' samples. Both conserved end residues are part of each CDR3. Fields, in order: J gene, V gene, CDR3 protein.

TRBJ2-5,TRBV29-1,CSVSGSQEAQYF
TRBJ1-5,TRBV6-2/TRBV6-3,CASRYHTGGGPQHF
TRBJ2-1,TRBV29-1,CSVSTSGVYNEQFF
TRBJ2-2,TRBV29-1,CSVGTGTNTGELFF
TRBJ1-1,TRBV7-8,CASSLEMGGEAFF
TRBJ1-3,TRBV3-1,CASSQGNPSGNTIYF
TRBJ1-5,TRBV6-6,CASSDNLGDQPQHF
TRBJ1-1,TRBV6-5,CASRDQGKSTEAFF
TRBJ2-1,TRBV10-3,CAISASVATAYNEQFF
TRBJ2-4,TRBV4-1,CASSQVGEKLAKNIQYF
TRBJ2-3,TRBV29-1,CSVESSHSYTDTQYF
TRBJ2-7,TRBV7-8,CASSLVGQGPYEQYF
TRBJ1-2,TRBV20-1,CSARGVEERYGYTF
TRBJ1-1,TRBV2,CASSEVTGSSAEAFF
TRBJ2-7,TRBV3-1,CASSQDLVRYEQYF
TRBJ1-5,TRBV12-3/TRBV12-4,CADYQPQHF
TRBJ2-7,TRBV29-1,CSVVPDTYEQYF
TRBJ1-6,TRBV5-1,CATRTGVNNSPLHF
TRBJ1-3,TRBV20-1,CSAIQGASGNTIYF
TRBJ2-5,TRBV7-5,CISVPESKETQFF
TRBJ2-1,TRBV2,CASSSNPGLGLNEQFF
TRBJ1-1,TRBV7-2,CASSRTGEWAEAFF
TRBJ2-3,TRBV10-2,CASSGSGSTDTQYF
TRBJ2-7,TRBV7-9,CASSRTGSLAGAYEQYF
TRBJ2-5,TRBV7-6,CASSLQLAGLDQYF
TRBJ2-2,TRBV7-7,CASSQGLTGELFF
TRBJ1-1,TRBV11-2,CASSKGQYMNTEAFF
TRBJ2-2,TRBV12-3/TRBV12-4,CASSLRAPGLEAGELFF
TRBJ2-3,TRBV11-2,CASSDRRRALRSTDTQYF
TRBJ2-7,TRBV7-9,CASRPTSGYEQYF